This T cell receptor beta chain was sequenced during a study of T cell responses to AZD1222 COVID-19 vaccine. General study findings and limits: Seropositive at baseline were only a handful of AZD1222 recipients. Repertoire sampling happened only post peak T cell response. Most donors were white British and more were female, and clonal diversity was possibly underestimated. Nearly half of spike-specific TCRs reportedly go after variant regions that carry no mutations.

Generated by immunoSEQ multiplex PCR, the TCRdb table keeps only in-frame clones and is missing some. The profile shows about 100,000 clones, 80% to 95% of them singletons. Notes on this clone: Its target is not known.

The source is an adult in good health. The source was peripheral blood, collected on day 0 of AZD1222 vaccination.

The CDR3 coding sequence is TGCGCCAGCAGCTTGGCCAGGGCGAACACCGGGGAGCTGTTTTTT. It translates to CASSLARANTGELFF. V gene TRBV5-1 combines with J gene TRBJ2-2; D might be TRBD1 (5 bases). The length of the CDR3 is 15 residues. V was trimmed by 0 bases and J by 0 bases, leaving 6 bases between them. The germline gives CDR1 SGHRS, CDR2 YFSETQ.